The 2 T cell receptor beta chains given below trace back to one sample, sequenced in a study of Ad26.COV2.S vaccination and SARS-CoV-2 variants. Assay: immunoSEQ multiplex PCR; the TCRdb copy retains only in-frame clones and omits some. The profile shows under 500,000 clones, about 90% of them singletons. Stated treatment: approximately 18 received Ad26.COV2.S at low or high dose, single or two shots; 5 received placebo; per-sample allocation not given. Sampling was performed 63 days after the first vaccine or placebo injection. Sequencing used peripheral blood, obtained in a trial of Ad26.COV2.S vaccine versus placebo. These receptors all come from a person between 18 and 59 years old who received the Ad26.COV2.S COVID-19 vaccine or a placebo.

The CDR3 region is CASSPAGGVYEQYF. In DNA, the CDR3 is TGTGCCAGCAGCCCAGCGGGGGGGGTTTACGAGCAGTACTTC. The chain employs TRBV27 and TRBJ2-7, with 10 bases aligning to TRBD2. Trimming at V came to 6 bases and at J to 4 bases, leaving 6 bases not matched to a gene. The CDR3 consists of 14 residues. Germline V lookup: CDR1 MNHEY, CDR2 SMNVEV (reference sequence).

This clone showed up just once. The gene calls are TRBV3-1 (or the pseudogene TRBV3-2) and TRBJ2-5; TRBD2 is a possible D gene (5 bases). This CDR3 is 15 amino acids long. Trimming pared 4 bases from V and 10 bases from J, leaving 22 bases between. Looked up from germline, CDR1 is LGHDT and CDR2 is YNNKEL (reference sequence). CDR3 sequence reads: CASSPTAGVRFNQYF. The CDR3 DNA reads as TGTGCCAGCAGCCCGACGGCCGGGGTAAGATTTAACCAGTACTTC.